Listed below are T cell receptor beta chains from one sample, sequenced in a study of cytomegalovirus exposure and HLA in healthy donors. Libraries were prepared by immunoSEQ multiplex PCR; TCRdb keeps only in-frame clonotypes and omits some of them. In the table there are 150,000 or so clones, roughly four fifths of which are singletons. The sequencing sample was made of PBMCs. Receptors were obtained from a female donor in good health and CMV-seronegative. The CDR3 runs from the conserved cysteine through the conserved F or W. D genes are given only for firm matches. Part of the rows lack a size; the others show once, few, many or a class for expanded clones.

CDR3nt: TGTGCCAGCAGCCGAAACGGGGTGGGGCAAGAGACCCAGTACTTC; CDR3aa: CASSRNGVGQETQYF; j_gene: TRBJ2-5; v_gene: TRBV7-3; abundance: .; d_gene: .
CDR3nt: TGTGCCAGCAGTGATAACAGGGCAGCAGGGCAGCCCCAGCATTTT; CDR3aa: CASSDNRAAGQPQHF; j_gene: TRBJ1-5; v_gene: TRBV6-1; abundance: few; d_gene: .
CDR3nt: TGCAGCGTTGAAGACTGGACAGGTATTTCTGAAGCTTTCTTT; CDR3aa: CSVEDWTGISEAFF; j_gene: TRBJ1-1; v_gene: TRBV29-1; abundance: once; d_gene: TRBD1
CDR3nt: TGTGCCAGCAGCCCGGTAGCGGGGGAGAAAAACATTCAGTACTTC; CDR3aa: CASSPVAGEKNIQYF; j_gene: TRBJ2-4; v_gene: TRBV7-3; abundance: .; d_gene: TRBD2
CDR3nt: TGTGCCAGCTCACGCCCGGGACAGGGCTATGAAAAACTGTTTTTT; CDR3aa: CASSRPGQGYEKLFF; j_gene: TRBJ1-4; v_gene: TRBV18; abundance: .; d_gene: TRBD1
CDR3nt: TGTGCCTGGAAGGCAGGGGCGGAAGAAAAACTGTTTTTT; CDR3aa: CAWKAGAEEKLFF; j_gene: TRBJ1-4; v_gene: TRBV30; abundance: .; d_gene: .
CDR3nt: TGTGCCAGCAGTGTACATGGGCAAAACTACGAGCAGTACTTC; CDR3aa: CASSVHGQNYEQYF; j_gene: TRBJ2-7; v_gene: TRBV2; abundance: once; d_gene: .
CDR3nt: TGTGCCAGCACCCCGGCGGGCAACACAGATACGCAGTATTTT; CDR3aa: CASTPAGNTDTQYF; j_gene: TRBJ2-3; v_gene: TRBV11-2; abundance: .; d_gene: .
CDR3nt: TGTGCCAGCAGGAGAGGACAGGGGAGGCCGAACGCTGAAGCTTTCTTT; CDR3aa: CASRRGQGRPNAEAFF; j_gene: TRBJ1-1; v_gene: TRBV5-4; abundance: .; d_gene: TRBD1
CDR3nt: TGTGCCAGTAGTGAGTCTAGCTCCTACAATGAGCAGTTCTTC; CDR3aa: CASSESSSYNEQFF; j_gene: TRBJ2-1; v_gene: TRBV19; abundance: .; d_gene: .
CDR3nt: TGTGCCAGCAGCTTATCGGGACAGGGAAGGGAAAAGACCCAGTACTTC; CDR3aa: CASSLSGQGREKTQYF; j_gene: TRBJ2-5; v_gene: TRBV7-2; abundance: few; d_gene: TRBD1
CDR3nt: TGTGCCAGCAGTTATGGGCAGGGAATTTACAATGAGCAGTTCTTC; CDR3aa: CASSYGQGIYNEQFF; j_gene: TRBJ2-1; v_gene: TRBV6-5; abundance: .; d_gene: .
CDR3nt: TGCGCCAGCGGACGCGGGACGGGACTCAATGAGCAGTTCTTC; CDR3aa: CASGRGTGLNEQFF; j_gene: TRBJ2-1; v_gene: TRBV5-1; abundance: .; d_gene: .
CDR3nt: TGTGCCAGCAGCCAAGAAGGCGGGACTCACTACGAGCAGTACTTC; CDR3aa: CASSQEGGTHYEQYF; j_gene: TRBJ2-7; v_gene: TRBV4-2; abundance: .; d_gene: .
CDR3nt: TGTGCCAGCAGTCCCGGGGGCGGGAGGGCACACGAGCAGTACTTC; CDR3aa: CASSPGGGRAHEQYF; j_gene: TRBJ2-7; v_gene: TRBV6-5; abundance: .; d_gene: TRBD2
CDR3nt: TGTGCCAGCAGCTCGGCCCCGGGGACTGAAGCTTTCTTT; CDR3aa: CASSSAPGTEAFF; j_gene: TRBJ1-1; v_gene: TRBV11-1; abundance: once; d_gene: .
CDR3nt: TGTGCCAGCAGCCCTACAGGGTTCTCTGGAAACACCATATATTTT; CDR3aa: CASSPTGFSGNTIYF; j_gene: TRBJ1-3; v_gene: TRBV27; abundance: few; d_gene: .